This is a list of T cell receptor beta chains from one sample in a study of T-cell reconstitution after alpha-beta-depleted transplantation in children. TCRdb re-called the PCR reads through MiXCR, storing one row per CDR3 protein. The repertoire holds more than 500,000 distinct CDR3 sequences, roughly an eighth seen once, with 11% to 15% in the top ten. Here the sequenced sample was PBMCs, mostly from graft donor cells, taken 180 days after TCRalphabeta/CD19-depleted stem cell transplant. All receptors come from a female patient aged 2-9 years who had a stem cell transplant for aplastic anemia, so the T cells may come from the graft donor. Each CDR3 is given without its conserved first and last residue. Fields, in order: J gene, clone size, V gene, CDR3 protein. Where a row states a size, it is once, few, many or the class of an expanded clone; other rows omit it.

TRBJ2-5 | few | TRBV7-9 | ASSRQGMVVWETQY
TRBJ2-2 | - | TRBV4-3 | ASSQGPGGYTGELF
TRBJ2-3 | - | TRBV6-5 | ASSYWGATDTQY
TRBJ1-4 | few | TRBV10-3 | AISKGDRGKEVEKLF
TRBJ2-1 | few | TRBV7-8 | ASRPKPSYNEQF
TRBJ2-7 | - | TRBV3-1 | ASSLLRDSSYEQY
TRBJ2-2 | few | TRBV12-3/TRBV12-4 | ASSPLGRVTGELF
TRBJ2-7 | many | TRBV10-3 | AISGAYEQY
TRBJ2-7 | - | TRBV20-1 | SAPLAGDRYEQY
TRBJ2-7 | few | TRBV20-1 | SAIDRGPEQY
TRBJ2-4 | - | TRBV11-2 | ASSSIREAKNIQY
TRBJ1-5 | many | TRBV6-5 | ASSLSGGNQPQH
TRBJ2-5 | few | TRBV25-1 | ASSEGVIAGGQETQY
TRBJ2-2 | few | TRBV20-1 | SARTGGPGELF
TRBJ1-1 | few | TRBV12-3/TRBV12-4 | ASSLRGGGQRNTEAF
TRBJ2-7 | many | TRBV12-3/TRBV12-4 | ASSSSRGDEQY
TRBJ1-2 | - | TRBV29-1 | SVSGEGSYGYT
TRBJ2-1 | - | TRBV7-9 | ASSLGGTLAYNEQF
TRBJ1-3 | - | TRBV7-9 | ASSLTTASSGNTIY
TRBJ2-2 | - | TRBV12-3/TRBV12-4 | ASSWDRGSDTGELF
TRBJ2-1 | - | TRBV29-1 | SPFRDRAYNEQF
TRBJ2-7 | few | TRBV3-1 | ASSQDLAKGYEQY
TRBJ2-5 | few | TRBV29-1 | SVVMVAETQY
TRBJ1-5 | few | TRBV25-1 | ASSAGYQPQH
TRBJ1-4 | many | TRBV27 | ASSSAEDRVSREKLF
TRBJ1-5 | few | TRBV28 | ASNDWRQTIQPQH
TRBJ2-3 | few | TRBV28 | ASSLLRGPTDTQY
TRBJ2-5 | few | TRBV6-1 | ASSHQLAGNQETQY